Listed below are T cell receptor beta chains from one sample, sequenced in a study of T-cell reconstitution after alpha-beta-depleted transplantation in children. In TCRdb, the PCR reads were re-called with MiXCR into one record per CDR3 protein. The sample holds hundreds of thousands of distinct CDR3 sequences, 15% to 20% seen once. The sample was PBMCs, mostly from graft donor cells, taken 360 days after TCRalphabeta/CD19-depleted stem cell transplant. All receptors derive from a male patient between 2 and 9 years old who had a stem cell transplant for acute lymphoblastic leukemia, so the T cells may come from the graft donor. The CDR3 runs from the conserved cysteine through the conserved F or W. Fields, in order: J gene, V gene, CDR3 protein.

J gene: TRBJ2-3
V gene: TRBV11-2
CDR3 protein: CASNLHGLAGGDTQYF

J gene: TRBJ1-2
V gene: TRBV14
CDR3 protein: CASSPRLQPSYGYTF

J gene: TRBJ2-1
V gene: TRBV27
CDR3 protein: CASSLYGTPYNEQFF

J gene: TRBJ1-2
V gene: TRBV19
CDR3 protein: CASSSSGHRSGYTF

J gene: TRBJ1-1
V gene: TRBV11-1
CDR3 protein: CASSLEEGTEAFF

J gene: TRBJ2-7
V gene: TRBV5-1
CDR3 protein: CASSLSQGTRYEQYF

J gene: TRBJ2-3
V gene: TRBV20-1
CDR3 protein: CSARVLAGDTQYF

J gene: TRBJ2-5
V gene: TRBV4-1
CDR3 protein: CASSPGLPRETQYF

J gene: TRBJ2-2
V gene: TRBV5-1
CDR3 protein: CASREIRTGELFF

J gene: TRBJ2-7
V gene: TRBV27
CDR3 protein: CASSAPGQGPYEQYF

J gene: TRBJ1-1
V gene: TRBV29-1
CDR3 protein: CSSKIGGMNTEAFF

J gene: TRBJ1-4
V gene: TRBV7-9
CDR3 protein: CASSPRTATNEKLFF

J gene: TRBJ2-3
V gene: TRBV6-5
CDR3 protein: CASRYTLARSTDTQYF

J gene: TRBJ2-3
V gene: TRBV12-3/TRBV12-4
CDR3 protein: CASSPAGATDTQYF

J gene: TRBJ2-1
V gene: TRBV24-1
CDR3 protein: CATSERAGLAPYNEQFF

J gene: TRBJ2-3
V gene: TRBV14
CDR3 protein: CASTVRASGMRTDTQYF

J gene: TRBJ2-7
V gene: TRBV12-3/TRBV12-4
CDR3 protein: CASSPTTGKGPYEQYF

J gene: TRBJ1-6
V gene: TRBV27
CDR3 protein: CASSLSYNSPLHF

J gene: TRBJ1-1
V gene: TRBV3-1
CDR3 protein: CASSQEGWGISNTEAFF

J gene: TRBJ2-1
V gene: TRBV7-9
CDR3 protein: CASSLLAGGPGHEQFF

J gene: TRBJ2-1
V gene: TRBV4-2
CDR3 protein: CASSTGASGRGEQFF

J gene: TRBJ2-6
V gene: TRBV28
CDR3 protein: CASSPVWGSGANVLTF

J gene: TRBJ2-7
V gene: TRBV10-3
CDR3 protein: CAISESNGGTYEQYF

J gene: TRBJ2-7
V gene: TRBV15
CDR3 protein: CATSREVSRPPYYEQYF